The rows below give T cell receptor beta chains drawn from one sample of a study of T cell repertoires in cytomegalovirus infection. For these TCRs, the target antigens are not known. In TCRdb, the reads were re-called with MiXCR into one record per CDR3 protein. The sample records some 800,000 distinct CDR3 sequences, approximately 30% being singletons. Sequencing used cultured CD8+ T cells from PBMCs, obtained from culture after CMV antigen stimulation. The receptors were gathered from a human donor in good health (CMV status not recorded). Some clones in this sample may be carry-over from other donors' samples. CDR3s include the opening cysteine and the closing phenylalanine or tryptophan. Each record gives: clone size, D gene, J gene, V gene, CDR3 protein, CDR3 DNA. D genes are given only for firm matches. Clone size, where shown, is once, few, many, or a class for clones that have expanded.

. TRBD1 TRBJ2-5 TRBV6-2/TRBV6-3 CASSADREDQETQYF TGTGCCAGCAGTGCGGACAGGGAGGACCAAGAGACCCAGTACTTC
. TRBD1 TRBJ1-5 TRBV9 CASSVGGTDNQPQHF TGTGCCAGCAGCGTAGGGGGGACAGACAATCAGCCCCAGCATTTT
many TRBD1 TRBJ1-3 TRBV6-5 CASSYSNLGQGLGNTIYF TGTGCCAGCAGTTACTCGAACCTAGGACAGGGTCTGGGAAACACCATATATTTT
few TRBD1 TRBJ1-5 TRBV19 CASRRDSRNQPQHF TGTGCCAGTAGACGGGACAGCCGAAATCAGCCCCAGCATTTT
. TRBD1 TRBJ2-1 TRBV6-5 CATPDAGQGTYNEQFF TGTGCCACCCCCGACGCGGGACAGGGAACCTACAATGAGCAGTTCTTC
. TRBD2 TRBJ2-5 TRBV6-1 CASRFVGGYYQETQYF TGTGCCAGCAGATTCGTCGGGGGGTACTACCAAGAGACCCAGTACTTC
few . TRBJ2-3 TRBV27 CASSYPQAGTDTQYF TGTGCCAGCAGTTACCCTCAGGCGGGCACAGATACGCAGTATTTT
. . TRBJ2-5 TRBV12-3/TRBV12-4 CASSKQGFQETQYF TGTGCCAGCAGTAAACAGGGATTTCAAGAGACCCAGTACTTC
. . TRBJ1-5 TRBV4-1 CASSHGRKQPQHF TGCGCCAGCAGCCACGGGAGGAAACAGCCCCAGCATTTT
many TRBD2 TRBJ2-2 TRBV7-9 CASSSSGGDTGELFF TGTGCCAGCAGCTCCAGCGGGGGCGACACCGGGGAGCTGTTTTTT
few TRBD1 TRBJ1-1 TRBV29-1 CSAGGQVFTEAFF TGCAGCGCCGGGGGACAGGTATTCACTGAAGCTTTCTTT
few . TRBJ1-1 TRBV7-2 CASSLWGARTEAFF TGTGCCAGCAGCTTGTGGGGGGCGCGCACTGAAGCTTTCTTT
. TRBD1 TRBJ1-2 TRBV6-5 CAARQGLNYGYTF TGTGCCGCCAGACAGGGCCTTAACTATGGCTACACCTTC
few TRBD1 TRBJ1-1 TRBV7-6 CASSPNRGAYTEAFF TGTGCCAGCAGCCCAAACAGGGGCGCATATACTGAAGCTTTCTTT
. . TRBJ2-1 TRBV6-1 CASSEPADPRWSGHSYNEQFF TGTGCCAGCAGTGAACCGGCGGACCCCCGCTGGAGCGGGCACTCCTACAATGAGCAGTTCTTC
few TRBD1 TRBJ2-5 TRBV7-9 CASSLGQGLEETQYF TGTGCCAGCAGCTTAGGACAGGGTTTGGAAGAGACCCAGTACTTC
. . TRBJ1-1 TRBV29-1 CSVGGGDEAFF TGCAGCGTTGGCGGAGGAGACGAAGCTTTCTTT